One sample yielded the 27 T cell receptor beta chains listed below, sequenced in a study of cytomegalovirus exposure and HLA in healthy donors. 60 Vbeta and 13 Jbeta primers were used in PCR. Produced via immunoSEQ multiplex PCR; TCRdb's table is partial and in-frame only. This table holds approximately 140,000 clones, 80% to 90% found once. Sequencing was done on a sample of PBMCs. These receptors all come from a woman aged 40 to 49 in good health and CMV-seropositive.

The genes are TRBV19 and TRBJ2-1, with D maybe TRBD2 (5 bases). The CDR3 is 15 amino acids. V gave up 3 bases and J gave up 4 bases, with 13 bases separating them. CDR1 is LNHDA, CDR2 SQIVND, per germline (reference sequence). This CDR3 reads CASSMMDSSYNEQFF. As DNA, the CDR3 is TGTGCCAGTAGTATGATGGACTCTTCGTACAATGAGCAGTTCTTC.

The chain combines TRBV28 with TRBJ2-3, with 7 bases that match TRBD2. There are 17 residues in the CDR3. The J segment lost 0 bases and the V segment lost 2 bases, leaving 8 bases of the junction unmatched. CDR1 and CDR2 from the germline V gene are MDHEN and SYDVKM. The CDR3 nucleotides read TGTGCCAGCAGTTTAGGGCGATGGGGGGGTAGCACAGATACGCAGTATTTT. Translation: CASSLGRWGGSTDTQYF.

The CDR3 protein is CASSGSGDISSYNEQFF. CDR3 sequence (DNA): TGTGCCAGCAGTGGTAGCGGGGATATAAGCTCCTACAATGAGCAGTTCTTC. V is TRBV2 and J is TRBJ2-1, with 8 nucleotides matching TRBD2. Per germline, CDR1 SNHLY and CDR2 FYNNEI. The CDR3 has 17 residues. The V segment lost 4 bases and the J segment 0 bases; nucleotides outside the gene matches: 8.

This clone was found a few times. The chain couples TRBV29-1 to TRBJ1-2; D gene unclear. Germline-derived CDR1 and CDR2 are SQVTM and ANQGSEA. CDR3 length: 11 amino acids. Between the trimmed V and J ends, which lost 6 bases and 4 bases, there was a span of 9 bases. CDR3 nucleotides: TGCAGCGTGGAGGGAGCCTATGGCTACACCTTC. Protein product: CSVEGAYGYTF.

This chain joins TRBV29-1 and TRBJ2-3; 7 bases are shared with TRBD2. The CDR3 totals 13 residues. The junction had 10 bases not matched to a gene; V was cut back by 4 bases and J by 9 bases. Germline loops: CDR1 SQVTM, CDR2 ANQGSEA. Here the CDR3 DNA reads TGCAGCGTTGTTGGGACTATGAGGAGAACGCAGTATTTT. Translating gives CSVVGTMRRTQYF.

The chain combines TRBV7-2 with TRBJ2-7; 9 bases align to TRBD2. Trimming cost V 4 bases and J 2 bases; bases outside gene matches: 9. The CDR3 loop spans 16 amino acids. Germline CDR1 SGHTA, CDR2 FQGNSA. CDR3 coding DNA: TGTGCCAGCAGCTCCGCCCCAACTAGCGGGCCCTACGAGCAGTACTTC. Protein: CASSSAPTSGPYEQYF.

The V call is TRBV29-1, the J call TRBJ2-5; D possibly corresponds to TRBD2 (6 bases). Germline-derived CDR1 and CDR2 are SQVTM and ANQGSEA. The CDR3 length is 14 residues. V was shortened by 6 bases and J by 2 bases, with 16 bases between the two germline ends. DNA of the CDR3: TGCAGCGTACTTCTCGGGAGCGCTCAAGAGACCCAGTACTTC. This sequence encodes CSVLLGSAQETQYF. The whole variable domain, filled in from reference TRBV29-1 and TRBJ2-5, reads SAVISQKPSRDICQRGTSLTIQCQVDSQVTMMFWYRQQPGQSLTLIATANQGSEATYESGFVIDKFPISRPNLTFSTLTVSNMSPEDSSIYLCSVLLGSAQETQYFGPGTRLLVL.

The chain uses TRBV10-1 and TRBJ2-2; D may be TRBD1 (5 bases). There are 15 residues in the CDR3. CDR1 is WNHNN, CDR2 SYGVQD, per germline (reference sequence). V was cut by 4 bases and J by 0 bases, with 9 bases left in between. Here the CDR3 DNA reads TGCGCCAGCAGTGGAGGACATACGAACACCGGGGAGCTGTTTTTT. Amino acid sequence: CASSGGHTNTGELFF.

The chain couples TRBV30 to TRBJ2-1; possibly TRBD2 for D (6 bases). The CDR3 runs 14 residues. Trimming took 4 bases from V and 1 from J, leaving 11 bases between them. CDR1 and CDR2 from the germline V gene are GTSNPN and SVGIG (reference sequence). CDR3 amino acids: CAWTSGPSYNEQFF. The CDR3, as DNA: TGTGCCTGGACGAGCGGGCCGTCCTACAATGAGCAGTTCTTC.

The V and J genes are TRBV6-1 and TRBJ1-1; D unclear. The V gene lost 1 base and the J gene lost 3 bases, with 6 bases spanning the gap. The CDR3 sequence is 13 residues long. CDR1 MNHNS and CDR2 SASEGT come from the germline V gene. CDR3 sequence reads: CASSEGRYTEAFF. The CDR3 DNA follows: TGTGCCAGCAGTGAAGGCAGATACACTGAAGCTTTCTTT.

V usage is TRBV28 and J usage is TRBJ1-5; 8 bases agree with TRBD1. The V segment lost 5 bases and the J segment 8 bases; nucleotides outside the gene matches: 20. The CDR3 consists of 18 residues. CDR1 and CDR2 from the germline V gene are MDHEN and SYDVKM. CDR3 region: CASSITGAPTGDNEPQHF. CDR3 nucleotides: TGTGCCAGCAGTATAACCGGCGCCCCGACAGGGGACAACGAGCCCCAGCATTTT.

The CDR3 nucleotides are TGTGCCACCGCCACCCAGGGCTCCGCGACGCAGTATTTT. Translating gives CATATQGSATQYF. The chain carries TRBV11-3 and TRBJ2-3; D is possibly TRBD1 (5 bases). V was trimmed by 10 bases and J by 9 bases, leaving 20 bases between them. The CDR3 sequence is 13 residues long. Germline V gene lookup returns CDR1 SGHNT and CDR2 YENEEA.

The chain combines TRBV5-4 with TRBJ2-3; unclear D gene. The CDR3 runs 13 residues. V lost 0 bases to trimming and J lost 3 bases, with 5 bases between them. Germline V gives CDR1 SGHNT, CDR2 YYREEE (reference sequence). The CDR3 sequence: CASSLATTDTQYF. The CDR3 DNA follows: TGTGCCAGCAGCTTGGCGACTACAGATACGCAGTATTTT. The entire variable domain, with the rest obtained from reference TRBV5-4 and TRBJ2-3, is as follows: ETGVTQSPTHLIKTRGQQVTLRCSSQSGHNTVSWYQQALGQGPQFIFQYYREEENGRGNFPPRFSGLQFPNYSSELNVNALELDDSALYLCASSLATTDTQYFGPGTRLTVL.

The count of this clone is one. J is TRBJ2-7 and V is TRBV18, with 8 bases aligning to TRBD1. V shed 3 bases and J 5 bases; nucleotides not matched to a gene: 6. The CDR3 is 14 residues long. Germline V gene data show CDR1 as KGHSH and CDR2 as LQKENI. CDR3 protein: CASSPRDRYDEQYF. DNA of the CDR3: TGTGCCAGCTCACCCCGGGACAGGTACGACGAGCAGTACTTC.

This rearrangement joins TRBV11-2 to TRBJ1-5, with D hard to call. Per germline, CDR1 SGHAT and CDR2 FQNNGV. V lost 5 bases and J 2 bases, leaving 10 bases between the germline ends. The CDR3 is 14 amino acids. CDR3 sequence: CASSPYGGNQPQHF. In nucleotides, the CDR3 is TGTGCCAGCAGCCCATATGGAGGCAATCAGCCCCAGCATTTT.

V and J are TRBV9 and TRBJ2-1; D is unresolved. The CDR3 covers 14 residues. CDR1 is SGDLS and CDR2 is YYNGEE in the germline V gene. V lost 3 bases, J lost 0 bases, and 7 bases lay in between. This chain's CDR3 is CASSDSSSYNEQFF. CDR3 bases: TGTGCCAGCAGCGATAGTTCCTCCTACAATGAGCAGTTCTTC. Drawing the rest from reference TRBV9 and TRBJ2-1, the complete variable domain is DSGVTQTPKHLITATGQRVTLRCSPRSGDLSVYWYQQSLDQGLQFLIQYYNGEERAKGNILERFSAQQFPDLHSELNLSSLELGDSALYFCASSDSSSYNEQFFGPGTRLTVL.

The V call is TRBV2, the J call TRBJ2-7; the D gene is possibly TRBD1 (6 bases). This CDR3 is 15 amino acids long. The germline V and J ends were trimmed by 3 bases and 2 bases, with 14 bases remaining between them. Germline V gene data show CDR1 as SNHLY and CDR2 as FYNNEI. The CDR3 spells CASSESVAGAYEQYF. DNA of the CDR3: TGTGCCAGCAGTGAGTCTGTGGCAGGGGCCTACGAGCAGTACTTC.

This clone was picked up one time. The chain recombines TRBV29-1 with TRBJ2-7, with D possibly being TRBD2 (6 bases). The CDR3 covers 14 residues. V lost 6 bases and J lost 0, with 15 bases in between. Germline values: CDR1 SQVTM, CDR2 ANQGSEA. The CDR3 protein is CSVVLAGSSYEQYF. DNA of the CDR3: TGCAGCGTCGTACTAGCAGGGAGCTCCTACGAGCAGTACTTC.

DNA of the CDR3: TGCGCCAGCAGCTGGCCCCCGCGACAGGGAGATAACTATGGCTACACCTTC. It encodes CASSWPPRQGDNYGYTF. The rearrangement uses TRBV5-1 and TRBJ1-2, with 7 bases lining up with TRBD1. Germline V CDR1 and CDR2: SGHRS, YFSETQ. This CDR3 region has 17 residues. The V segment lost 3 bases and the J segment 1 base; nucleotides outside the gene matches: 12.

V is TRBV28 and J is TRBJ2-3; D unclear. The V gene lost 5 bases and the J gene lost 0 bases, with 6 bases spanning the gap. This CDR3 region has 13 residues. Germline CDR1 reads MDHEN; CDR2 reads SYDVKM. The CDR3 here is CASSPYSTDTQYF. CDR3 bases: TGTGCCAGCAGTCCGTATAGCACAGATACGCAGTATTTT.

The chain recombines TRBV18 with TRBJ1-1, with D unresolved. V was trimmed by 3 bases and J by 8 bases, leaving 13 bases between them. Germline CDR1 reads KGHSH; CDR2 reads LQKENI. CDR3 size: 13 residues. The CDR3 loop reads CASSPAVEGEAFF. The CDR3 DNA follows: TGTGCCAGCTCACCGGCAGTGGAGGGCGAAGCTTTCTTT.

The chain joins TRBV6-1 to TRBJ1-4, with a possible D match to TRBD1 (5 bases). V dropped 4 bases and J dropped 1 base, with 10 bases sitting between them. Germline CDR1 MNHNS, CDR2 SASEGT. The CDR3 extends over 15 amino acids. Here the CDR3 reads CASSGPRVTNEKLFF. CDR3 sequence (DNA): TGTGCCAGCAGTGGTCCCAGGGTAACTAATGAAAAACTGTTTTTT.

The CDR3 is CASSLSCYRGQGEEDGNTIYF. CDR3 coding DNA: TGCGCCAGCAGTCTCAGTTGTTACAGGGGACAGGGTGAAGAAGACGGAAACACCATATATTTT. This chain connects TRBV23-1 to TRBJ1-3, with TRBD1 identical over 9 bases. TRBV23-1 is noted as an ORF with a role that remains uncertain. V was pared by 4 bases and J by 4 bases, with 23 bases of the junction left unmatched. The CDR3 runs to 21 residues.

The CDR3 bases are TGTGCCAGCAGCTATAGGGCAGGGGAGCAGCCCCAGCATTTT. Translated, it gives CASSYRAGEQPQHF. The chain carries TRBV5-6 and TRBJ1-5; D perhaps matches TRBD1 (6 bases). V lost 3 bases, J lost 7 bases, and 14 bases lay in between. This CDR3 spans 14 amino acids. The germline V gene has CDR1 SGHDT and CDR2 YYEEEE.

J is TRBJ1-2 and V is TRBV6-5; D perhaps matches TRBD1 (5 bases). CDR1 and CDR2 from the germline V gene are MNHEY and SVGAGI. The CDR3 spans 14 residues. Trimming shortened V by 2 bases and J by 4 bases, and 11 bases separated the two germline ends. CDR3 sequence: CASSYTDSLYGYTF. The CDR3 bases are TGTGCCAGCAGTTACACCGACAGTCTCTATGGCTACACCTTC.

V gene TRBV9 combines with J gene TRBJ2-5, with 13 bases fitting TRBD2. The closer fit of TRBJ2-7 to the DNA end suggests the J call may be wrong. The germline gives CDR1 SGDLS, CDR2 YYNGEE. The CDR3 has 17 amino acids. The DNA for the CDR3 is TGTGCCAGCAGCAAAGGGACTAGCGGGGTGAGCTCCTACGAGCAGTACTTC. This encodes CASSKGTSGVSSYEQYF.

The chain joins TRBV5-1 to TRBJ2-2; tentatively, D is TRBD2 (6 bases). CDR1 and CDR2 from the germline V gene are SGHRS and YFSETQ. V was clipped by 2 bases and J by 4 bases, with 12 bases between them. The CDR3 runs to 15 residues. CDR3 protein: CASSFARGATGELFF. The CDR3 DNA sequence: TGCGCCAGCAGCTTCGCTCGCGGGGCCACCGGGGAGCTGTTTTTT. The full variable domain, in which reference TRBV5-1 and TRBJ2-2 provide the parts outside the CDR3, is KAGVTQTPRYLIKTRGQQVTLSCSPISGHRSVSWYQQTPGQGLQFLFEYFSETQRNKGNFPGRFSGRQFSNSRSEMNVSTLELGDSALYLCASSFARGATGELFFGEGSRLTVL.